This is a list of T cell receptor beta chains from one sample in a study of CD8 T cells in ankylosing spondylitis. TCRdb reprocessed the 5' RACE reads with MiXCR, giving one entry per CDR3 protein. The data hold around 130,000 distinct CDR3 sequences, with more than 6.5% observed a single time. Sequencing input: blood, either unsorted or a sorted T cell fraction (not recorded which). These TCRs come from a male donor with ankylosing spondylitis or in good health (not recorded which). Each CDR3 is given with its conserved first and last residue. A D gene is named only where the DNA matches it firmly. Some rows mark clone size as missing; the rest say once, few, many or name a class of expanded clone.

abundance	j_gene	d_gene	v_gene	CDR3nt	CDR3aa
many	TRBJ1-1	NA	TRBV20-1	TGCAGTGCCCCTTCAACGGACACTGGGGCTTTCTTT	CSAPSTDTGAFF
many	TRBJ1-2	NA	TRBV5-1	TGCGCCAGCAGCTTGGACCTACCTTACTATGGCTACACCTTC	CASSLDLPYYGYTF
many	TRBJ1-2	TRBD1	TRBV6-2/TRBV6-3	TGTGCCAGCAGACAAACGTCTGGACAGGTTAACTATGGCTACACCTTC	CASRQTSGQVNYGYTF
many	TRBJ2-2	TRBD1	TRBV25-1	TGTGCCAGCGGGGAGGGGGACAGGGAAACCGGGGAGCTGTTTTTT	CASGEGDRETGELFF
many	TRBJ2-2	NA	TRBV5-1	TGCGCCAGCAGCTTGGTACCAGGGGTGTCCGGGGAGCTGTTTTTT	CASSLVPGVSGELFF
many	TRBJ2-3	NA	TRBV12-3/TRBV12-4	TGTGCCAGCAGTTTAGAACATGTGGCTAGCACAGATACGCAGTATTTT	CASSLEHVASTDTQYF
many	TRBJ2-2	TRBD2	TRBV20-1	TGCAGTGCCTCGGGGGGGACCGGGGAGCTGTTTTTT	CSASGGTGELFF
NA	TRBJ2-7	NA	TRBV5-1	TGCGCCAGCAGGAATTACGACGAGCAGTACTTC	CASRNYDEQYF
many	TRBJ2-2	NA	TRBV5-1	TGCGCCAGCAGCTTGGTCTATTCCGGGGAGCTGTTTTTT	CASSLVYSGELFF
many	TRBJ1-2	TRBD1	TRBV5-1	TGCGCCAGCAGCCCCGCGACAGGGGCCAACTATGGCTACACCTTC	CASSPATGANYGYTF
many	TRBJ2-7	NA	TRBV19	TGTGCCAGTAGTATGCGAGGGCTGAGGTCCTACGAGCAGTACTTC	CASSMRGLRSYEQYF
many	TRBJ1-1	NA	TRBV4-3	TGCGCCAGCAGCCAAGAGCAGGCGGCTGAAGCTTTCTTT	CASSQEQAAEAFF
NA	TRBJ2-4	NA	TRBV7-2	TGTGCCAGCAGCTTAGGGGGAACCGCAAACATTCAGTACTTC	CASSLGGTANIQYF
few	TRBJ2-7	NA	TRBV6-2/TRBV6-3	TGTGCCAGCAGTTACGGGGAACTAAGATCCTACGAGCAGTACTTC	CASSYGELRSYEQYF
many	TRBJ2-7	TRBD2	TRBV5-6	TGTGCCAGCAGCTTGGCCTTGGGACTAGGGACCTTCTACGAGCAGTACTTC	CASSLALGLGTFYEQYF
NA	TRBJ2-1	NA	TRBV7-7	TGTGCCAGCAGCTTAGGGCACGGAATGAATGAGCAGTTCTTC	CASSLGHGMNEQFF
many	TRBJ2-1	TRBD1	TRBV6-5	TGTGCCAGCAGTTCCGACAGGGCTAATGAGCAGTTCTTC	CASSSDRANEQFF
many	TRBJ2-5	NA	TRBV29-1	TGCAGCGTTGATAAAGGGCTAAGCGAGACCCAGTACTTC	CSVDKGLSETQYF
many	TRBJ1-2	TRBD1	TRBV19	TGTGCCAGTAGCGACGGGACAGGGGGCCAACAGCTCTATGGCTACACCTTC	CASSDGTGGQQLYGYTF
many	TRBJ1-1	NA	TRBV18	TGTGCCAGCTCACGGATGGGGCAGCAGAACACTGAAGCTTTCTTT	CASSRMGQQNTEAFF
many	TRBJ2-7	NA	TRBV5-1	TGCGCCAGCAGCTTGGGAGGAGGGCCCTACCCCTACGAGCAGTACTTC	CASSLGGGPYPYEQYF
many	TRBJ1-1	NA	TRBV5-1	TGCGCCAGCAGCTTGGAACTTGGACAGTTGAACACTGAAGCTTTCTTT	CASSLELGQLNTEAFF
NA	TRBJ2-3	TRBD2	TRBV4-2	TGTGCCAGCAGCCAAGCCCCGCGGGAGGGCCCCACAGATACGCAGTATTTT	CASSQAPREGPTDTQYF
few	TRBJ2-7	TRBD1	TRBV5-1	TGCGCCAGCAGCTCAACAGGGGGACACGAGCAGTACTTC	CASSSTGGHEQYF
many	TRBJ2-7	NA	TRBV28	TGTGCCAGCAGCGACAGATTCCTCGAGCAGTACTTC	CASSDRFLEQYF
many	TRBJ2-3	NA	TRBV5-1	TGCGCCAGCAGCTCGCGCCGCGACACAGATACGCAGTATTTT	CASSSRRDTDTQYF
many	TRBJ2-1	TRBD2	TRBV20-1	TGCAGTGCTAGACCCCACCATTCTAGCGGGGTCTTAAATGAGCAGTTCTTC	CSARPHHSSGVLNEQFF
few	TRBJ2-1	NA	TRBV7-2	TGTGCCAGCAGCTCAAGACAGCTCTACAATGAGCAGTTCTTC	CASSSRQLYNEQFF
many	TRBJ1-5	NA	TRBV7-9	TGTGCCAGCAGCTTAGGTGCGCCAGATCAGCCCCAGCATTTT	CASSLGAPDQPQHF
many	TRBJ2-5	NA	TRBV7-2	TGTGCCAGTTCTAAGGGGGGGTCCGAAGAGACCCAGTACTTC	CASSKGGSEETQYF
many	TRBJ2-5	NA	TRBV6-2/TRBV6-3	TGTGCCAGCAGTTACTCACGGGAGAACCAAGAGACCCAGTACTTC	CASSYSRENQETQYF
many	TRBJ2-7	TRBD1	TRBV7-2	TGTGCCAGCAGCCCCCGGACAGGGGAGATTATGCAGTACTTC	CASSPRTGEIMQYF
many	TRBJ2-5	TRBD2	TRBV5-1	TGCGCCAGCAGCCAAAGCGGGGTTGAGACCCAGTACTTC	CASSQSGVETQYF
many	TRBJ2-5	NA	TRBV20-1	TGCAGTGCTACCGAGGGGGGGGAAGAGACCCAGTACTTC	CSATEGGEETQYF
few	TRBJ2-2	TRBD1	TRBV9	TGTGCCAGCAGGGCCGGGACAGGGTCCGGGGAGCTGTTTTTT	CASRAGTGSGELFF
many	TRBJ2-1	NA	TRBV4-3	TGCGCCAGCAGCCCGGGAGAAGGGAATGAGCAGTTCTTC	CASSPGEGNEQFF
many	TRBJ1-2	NA	TRBV12-3/TRBV12-4	TGTGCCAGCAGGGGCGATATCCGGGGGCTGCGGGGCTACACCTTC	CASRGDIRGLRGYTF
many	TRBJ2-2	NA	TRBV20-1	TGCAGTGCTCCGGTCGGGGGCCAGGGCACCGGGGAGCTGTTTTTT	CSAPVGGQGTGELFF
many	TRBJ2-1	TRBD1	TRBV3-1	TGTGCCAGCAGATCAACCGGGACAGGGAGGTACAATGAGCAGTTCTTC	CASRSTGTGRYNEQFF
many	TRBJ1-2	NA	TRBV27	TGTGCCAGCTTGGGGTGGGGCTTAGGTGGCTACACCTTC	CASLGWGLGGYTF
many	TRBJ2-3	TRBD2	TRBV19	TGTGCCAGTAGTACCGGACTAGCGGGGACAGATACGCAGTATTTT	CASSTGLAGTDTQYF
many	TRBJ2-2	NA	TRBV7-2	TGTGCCAGCAGCTTAGGCGGGTACACCGGGGAGCTGTTTTTT	CASSLGGYTGELFF
many	TRBJ1-1	NA	TRBV7-3	TGTGCCAGCAGCTTAACCCCAAGAACTGAAGCTTTCTTT	CASSLTPRTEAFF
few	TRBJ1-1	NA	TRBV20-1	TGCAGTGCTAGAGGTGCCCCGGGGTGGACTGAAGCTTTCTTT	CSARGAPGWTEAFF
many	TRBJ1-4	NA	TRBV5-1	TGCGCCAGCAGCTTGGGAGAGCAGGATAATGAAAAACTGTTTTTT	CASSLGEQDNEKLFF
many	TRBJ2-7	NA	TRBV28	TGTGCCAGCAGCAAGACAGGAGGCGCCTACGAGCAGTACTTC	CASSKTGGAYEQYF
many	TRBJ2-5	NA	TRBV5-1	TGCGCCAGCAGTTTACTAGGGACCCCACAAGAGACCCAGTACTTC	CASSLLGTPQETQYF
NA	TRBJ1-1	NA	TRBV7-9	TGTGCCAGCAGCCCACGTGACAGGATGAACACTGAAGCTTTCTTT	CASSPRDRMNTEAFF
many	TRBJ1-4	TRBD1	TRBV5-1	TGCGCCAGCAGCTTGGGGACAGGGGGCGGTAATGAAAAACTGTTTTTT	CASSLGTGGGNEKLFF
many	TRBJ2-2	TRBD1	TRBV5-1	TGCGCCAGCAGCCAAGTTATCGGGGACAGGCCGCTATCGAACACCGGGGAGCTGTTTTTT	CASSQVIGDRPLSNTGELFF
many	TRBJ2-6	TRBD2	TRBV5-1	TGCGCCAGCAGCTATTACCGGACGGGAGGATCGTCCGGGGCCAACGTCCTGACTTTC	CASSYYRTGGSSGANVLTF
many	TRBJ2-3	TRBD2	TRBV5-4	TGTGCCAGCAGCGAACAAACTAGCGGGAGCGCAGATACGCAGTATTTT	CASSEQTSGSADTQYF